One and the same sample provided the 22 T cell receptor beta chains below, sequenced in a study of T cell repertoires in cytomegalovirus infection. These TCRs' antigens remain unknown. Each CDR3 protein is one row after TCRdb ran MiXCR on the reads. This sample has 250,000 to 400,000 distinct CDR3 sequences, with just under 25% found just once. The specimen was cultured PBMCs, collected from culture after CMV antigen stimulation. These TCRs come from a human donor in good health (CMV status not recorded). Some clones in this sample may be carry-over from other donors' samples.

J is TRBJ1-1 and V is TRBV6-2 or TRBV6-3, with D perhaps matching TRBD1 (6 bases). CDR3 length: 13 residues. Germline CDR1 reads MNHEY; CDR2 reads SVGEGT. V was pared by 6 bases and J by 3 bases, with 11 bases between. The CDR3 DNA reads TGTGCCAGCAGGAGGGACACCCACACTGAAGCTTTCTTT. Translation: CASRRDTHTEAFF.

This clonotype appeared a few times. A much larger clone lies one base from this, so it may be a read error. The chain combines TRBV11-3 with TRBJ2-3; 12 bases agree with TRBD2. CDR3 length: 14 residues. CDR1 is SGHNT, CDR2 YENEEA, per germline. V trimming: 6 bases; J trimming: 3 bases; junction bases outside the gene matches: 1. The CDR3 protein is CASRTSGRTDTQYF. The CDR3 nucleotides are TGTGCCAGCAGGACTAGCGGGAGAACAGATACGCAGTATTTT.

The chain uses TRBV6-5 and TRBJ2-7; 8 bases fit TRBD1. CDR1 is MNHEY, CDR2 SVGAGI, per germline. V was pared by 5 bases and J by 3 bases, with 12 bases of the junction left unmatched. The CDR3 is 16 residues long. Written as DNA, the CDR3 is TGTGCCAGCAGTCGAGCGGCCGGGACAGGACTCTACGAGCAGTACTTC. It specifies CASSRAAGTGLYEQYF.

This clonotype was counted at least ten times. The chain employs TRBV7-2 and TRBJ2-1, with D tentatively TRBD2 (7 bases). This CDR3 is 16 amino acids long. CDR1 is SGHTA, CDR2 FQGNSA, per germline. V gave up 6 bases and J gave up 0 bases, with 15 bases separating them. Here the CDR3 DNA reads TGTGCCAGCAGGTATCCGGGGGGCAGCTCCTACAATGAGCAGTTCTTC. It encodes CASRYPGGSSYNEQFF.

V and J are TRBV11-2 and TRBJ2-1, with 9 bases that match TRBD2. After removal of 5 bases from V and 0 bases from J, the junction contained 8 bases not matched to a gene. CDR3 length: 17 amino acids. The V gene's germline CDR1 is SGHAT and CDR2 FQNNGV. This CDR3 is CASSPQRSGSSYNEQFF. The CDR3 DNA reads as TGTGCCAGCAGCCCCCAGCGTAGCGGGAGCTCCTACAATGAGCAGTTCTTC. The whole variable domain, remainder taken from reference TRBV11-2 and TRBJ2-1, is EAGVAQSPRYKIIEKRQSVAFWCNPISGHATLYWYQQILGQGPKLLIQFQNNGVVDDSQLPKDRFSAERLKGVDSTLKIQPAKLEDSAVYLCASSPQRSGSSYNEQFFGPGTRLTVL.

This clonotype came up many times. V gene TRBV6-1 combines with J gene TRBJ2-7; 7 nucleotides align to TRBD2. The junction had 4 bases not matched to a gene; V was cut back by 6 bases and J by 2 bases. The CDR3 totals 13 residues. The germline V gene encodes CDR1 MNHNS and CDR2 SASEGT. In DNA, the CDR3 is TGTGCCAGCAGGACGGCGGGAGCCTACGAGCAGTACGTC. Amino acids: CASRTAGAYEQYV.

This clonotype was seen only a few times. This chain links TRBV12-3 or TRBV12-4 with TRBJ2-1; 8 nucleotides align to TRBD2. J lost 4 bases, V lost 8 bases, and 7 bases had no gene match. The CDR3 has 14 amino acids. The CDR3 reads CASRRAGVYNEQFF. The CDR3 bases are TGTGCCAGCCGTAGAGCGGGAGTGTACAATGAGCAGTTCTTC.

This clonotype was detected many times. The V and J genes are TRBV6-2 or TRBV6-3 and TRBJ2-3, with TRBD2 matching 13 bases. This CDR3 contains 19 residues. J lost 2 bases, V lost 0 bases, and 8 bases had no gene match. Germline V gene data show CDR1 as MNHEY and CDR2 as SVGEGT. DNA for the CDR3: TGTGCCAGCAGTTACTCACCTCTGACTAGCGGGAGGACCACAGATACGCAGTATTTT. This codes for CASSYSPLTSGRTTDTQYF.

This clonotype has at least ten counts. The chain is built from TRBV7-2 and TRBJ2-1; TRBD1 is a possible D gene (5 bases). The germline V gene has CDR1 SGHTA and CDR2 FQGNSA. V was cut by 5 bases and J by 4 bases, with 6 bases left in between. This CDR3 is 12 amino acids long. The chain's CDR3 is CASSAGYNEQFF. The CDR3 DNA reads as TGTGCCAGCAGCGCAGGGTACAATGAGCAGTTCTTC.

The rearrangement joins TRBV19 to TRBJ2-1; 14 nucleotides match TRBD2. The CDR3 has 14 residues. Germline CDR1 reads LNHDA; CDR2 reads SQIVND (reference sequence). Trimming took 7 bases from V and 10 from J; bases not matched to a gene: 6. CDR3 nucleotide sequence: TGTGCCAGTAAAGGGACTAGCGGGAGAGGAGAGCAGTTCTTC. It specifies CASKGTSGRGEQFF.

V is TRBV7-4 and J is TRBJ2-1, with D possibly TRBD2 on 5 matching bases. There are 15 residues in the CDR3. V was pared by 5 bases and J by 6 bases, with 17 bases between. Germline V gene data show CDR1 as SGHVT and CDR2 as SQSDAQ. The CDR3 DNA reads as TGTGCCAGCAGCGGAGGCGCCCTGGACGGCAATGAGCAGTTCTTC. Encoded protein: CASSGGALDGNEQFF.

The chain uses TRBV4-3 and TRBJ2-1; 9 positions agree with TRBD2. Per germline, CDR1 LGHNA and CDR2 YSLEER. The V gene end was trimmed by 0 bases and the J gene end by 1 base; junction bases not matched to a gene: 13. This CDR3 contains 20 residues. The CDR3 bases are TGCGCCAGCAGCCAAGATCTAGGGCTAGCGGGGTTCGCTTCCTACAATGAGCAGTTCTTC. This translates into CASSQDLGLAGFASYNEQFF.

The V call is TRBV6-8, the J call TRBJ1-1; D call uncertain. The CDR3 sequence is 14 residues long. The germline V and J ends were trimmed by 0 bases and 1 base, with 6 bases remaining between them. CDR1 MNHGY and CDR2 SAAAGT come from the germline V gene. CDR3 DNA sequence: TGTGCCAGCAGTTACTCGAGCCCGAACACTGAAGCTTTCTTT. Amino acid sequence: CASSYSSPNTEAFF.

The rearrangement joins TRBV19 to TRBJ2-1; perhaps TRBD2 as D (6 bases). Germline V lookup: CDR1 LNHDA, CDR2 SQIVND (reference sequence). Trimming removed 0 bases from V and 0 bases from J, with 9 bases in between. This CDR3 is 16 amino acids long. The CDR3 here is CASSIDGSPSYNEQFF. The CDR3, as DNA: TGTGCCAGTAGTATAGACGGGAGCCCCTCCTACAATGAGCAGTTCTTC.

This clonotype has more than one count but fewer than ten. The rearrangement joins TRBV5-1 to TRBJ2-2; 7 bases agree with TRBD1. CDR3 length equals 15 residues. The junction had 8 bases not matched to a gene; V was cut back by 4 bases and J by 5 bases. CDR1 and CDR2 (germline): SGHRS, YFSETQ. The CDR3 region has the DNA TGCGCCAGCAGCCCTAATCGACAGGGAACCGGGGAGCTGTTTTTT. Its protein is CASSPNRQGTGELFF.

The genes are TRBV7-9 and TRBJ2-3; D uncertain. CDR1 and CDR2 from the germline V gene are SEHNR and FQNEAQ (reference sequence). V lost 2 bases and J 4 bases, leaving 16 bases between the germline ends. This CDR3 contains 16 residues. Written as DNA, the CDR3 is TGTGCCAGCAGCTTACCCTCGACCTCAATGGCAGATACGCAGTATTTT. Encoded protein: CASSLPSTSMADTQYF.

This clonotype was counted a few times. The chain combines TRBV12-3 or TRBV12-4 with TRBJ2-3; D uncertain. The CDR3 length is 14 residues. The V gene lost 6 bases and the J gene lost 0 bases, with 10 bases spanning the gap. The CDR3 bases are TGTGCCAGCAGCCCGTCTCAGAGCACAGATACGCAGTATTTT. Its protein product is CASSPSQSTDTQYF.

V usage is TRBV7-2 and J usage is TRBJ1-2; D not resolved. Germline loops: CDR1 SGHTA, CDR2 FQGNSA. There are 14 residues in the CDR3. V was pared by 2 bases and J by 0 bases, with 7 bases between. The CDR3 region has the DNA TGTGCCAGCAGCTTAATCGAGGCTAACTATGGCTACACCTTC. It translates to CASSLIEANYGYTF.

This clonotype was detected a few times. The rearrangement joins TRBV2 to TRBJ2-7, with TRBD2 matching 9 bases. The CDR3 is 17 amino acids. CDR1 and CDR2 (germline): SNHLY, FYNNEI. Trimming at V came to 0 bases and at J to 1 base, leaving 7 bases not matched to a gene. The CDR3 coding sequence is TGTGCCAGCAGTGAAGCGCTTCGGCGGGAGGGTTCCTACGAGCAGTACGTC. Amino acids: CASSEALRREGSYEQYV.

The chain links TRBV19 to TRBJ1-5, with 8 positions matching TRBD1. The CDR3 runs to 15 residues. The ends lost 5 bases at V and 7 bases at J; junction bases unmatched: 10. Germline CDR1 reads LNHDA; CDR2 reads SQIVND (reference sequence). Written as DNA, the CDR3 is TGTGCCAGTAGTGCATACGGGACAGGTGAGCAGCCCCAGCATTTT. It yields the protein CASSAYGTGEQPQHF. The full variable domain, completed using reference TRBV19 and TRBJ1-5, is DGGITQSPKYLFRKEGQNVTLSCEQNLNHDAMYWYRQDPGQGLRLIYYSQIVNDFQKGDIAEGYSVSREKKESFPLTVTSAQKNPTAFYLCASSAYGTGEQPQHFGDGTRLSIL.

This clonotype has at least ten counts. This chain connects TRBV6-2 or TRBV6-3 to TRBJ2-1; D gene uncertain. Germline V gene data show CDR1 as MNHEY and CDR2 as SVGEGT. V lost 2 bases and J lost 6, with 8 bases in between. The CDR3 covers 13 residues. The CDR3 sequence: CASSYQATNEQFF. CDR3 in DNA: TGTGCCAGCAGTTACCAGGCGACCAATGAGCAGTTCTTC.

This clonotype turned up a few times. V gene TRBV7-2 combines with J gene TRBJ2-7, with 7 bases identical to TRBD2. Germline V gives CDR1 SGHTA, CDR2 FQGNSA. The CDR3 length is 16 residues. V shed 1 base, J shed 2 bases, and the junction held 8 bases outside the gene matches. The CDR3 loop is CASSLELRAGPYEQYF. The CDR3 nucleotides read TGTGCCAGCAGCTTAGAGCTTCGAGCGGGGCCCTACGAGCAGTACTTC. Drawing the rest from reference TRBV7-2 and TRBJ2-7, the complete variable domain is GAGVSQSPSNKVTEKGKDVELRCDPISGHTALYWYRQSLGQGLEFLIYFQGNSAPDKSGLPSDRFSAERTGGSVSTLTIQRTQQEDSAVYLCASSLELRAGPYEQYFGPGTRLTVT.